This TCR beta chain was sequenced in a study of beta chain features in type 1 diabetes. Expressed TCRB transcripts got sequenced, as all isolated RNA was reverse transcribed. TCRdb's table, derived via immunoSEQ multiplex PCR, lists solely in-frame clones and lacks some. Here the sample spans 130,000 to 150,000 clones, approximately 52% being singletons. Worth noting for this clone: The antigen is undetermined.

Trimming at V came to 3 bases and at J to 2 bases, leaving 4 bases not matched to a gene. Looked up from germline, CDR1 is SGHRS and CDR2 is YFSETQ. The CDR3 is made up of 15 amino acids. Sorting based on CD45RO/CCR7/CD25/CD127/CD95/CD27 separated CD4+ naive, central memory, regulatory and stem cell-like memory cells. Study-wide results and caveats: There were fewer insertions and more deletions at the VDJ junctions of type 1 diabetes patients.

The sequenced sample consisted of Tregs from blood. The V call is TRBV5-1, the J call TRBJ2-7, with 11 bases lining up with TRBD2. The sequence came from a young man in good health. The CDR3, as DNA: TGCGCCAGCAGCTGGGGGACTAGCGGCCCCTACGAGCAGTACTTC. It translates to CASSWGTSGPYEQYF.